The clone carrying this TCR beta chain was seen more than once but under ten times. Its matching antigen is unknown. The authors ran a second PCR of about 6 to 12 cycles using a sample-barcoded 5' primer and a J-beta primer mix. A 12-random-nucleotide template-switch adaptor tagged each cDNA molecule. TCRdb ran MiXCR on the 5' RACE reads and lists one entry per CDR3 protein. The sample has some 890,000 distinct CDR3 sequences; around 29% are singletons. The data derive from a study of blood T cells in healthy people across ages. Study-wide points: Since the PBMCs were unsorted, naive and antigen-experienced cells could not be conclusively compared.

The same sample was also used in a study of T cells of mothers and their children. That publication notes: In the second PCR, M1S primer introduced barcodes and 2-4 random bases.

The TCR comes from a woman aged 40 to 50 in good health. The sample was blood.

The DNA for the CDR3 is TGTGCCAGCACCGTAGCGGGGGTGAGCACAGATACGCAGTATTTT. Translation gives CASTVAGVSTDTQYF. The chain links TRBV7-2 to TRBJ2-3; 9 bases line up with TRBD2. The V and J ends lost 7 bases and 0 bases, in that order; junction bases with no gene match: 5. The CDR3 sequence is 15 residues long. The germline V gene has CDR1 SGHTA and CDR2 FQGNSA.